The 29 T cell receptor beta chains presented below share a single source sample, sequenced in a study of cytomegalovirus exposure and HLA in healthy donors. Amplification used 60 Vbeta primers and 13 Jbeta primers. Produced via immunoSEQ multiplex PCR; TCRdb's table is partial and in-frame only. The sample includes 85,000 to 95,000 clones, approximately 63% of them seen just once. The sequenced sample was PBMCs. These receptors all come from a woman aged 25 to 39 in good health and CMV-seronegative.

V is TRBV19 and J is TRBJ2-5; 8 nucleotides line up with TRBD1. The CDR3 sequence is 13 residues long. The V gene's germline CDR1 is LNHDA and CDR2 SQIVND (reference sequence). The trim removed 5 bases at V and 6 bases at J, leaving 5 bases unmatched. CDR3 protein: CASSLDRGQTQYF. For the CDR3, the DNA is TGTGCCAGTAGTCTTGACAGGGGCCAGACCCAGTACTTC.

The rearrangement joins TRBV27 to TRBJ1-2; the D gene is possibly TRBD1 (6 bases). Between the trimmed V and J ends, which lost 5 bases and 4 bases, there was a span of 11 bases. Germline V CDR1 and CDR2: MNHEY, SMNVEV (reference sequence). CDR3 size: 13 residues. CDR3 DNA sequence: TGTGCCAGCAGTAAACAGGGTTCCTATGGCTACACCTTC. Amino acids: CASSKQGSYGYTF.

This sequence joins TRBV5-1 and TRBJ1-1; D possibly corresponds to TRBD1 (5 bases). The CDR3 loop spans 14 amino acids. CDR1 and CDR2 (germline): SGHRS, YFSETQ. Trimming stripped 2 bases from V and 4 bases from J, with 12 bases between. The CDR3 DNA follows: TGCGCCAGCAGCTTTCAGGGAGGAGGCACTGAAGCTTTCTTT. It codes for CASSFQGGGTEAFF.

This clone was observed many times. The chain has TRBV5-4 and TRBJ2-6; 12 positions match TRBD2. After removal of 5 bases from V and 1 base from J, the junction contained 4 bases not matched to a gene. Looked up from germline, CDR1 is SGHNT and CDR2 is YYREEE (reference sequence). The length of the CDR3 is 17 residues. The CDR3 reads CASRTLAGGSGANVLTF. CDR3 DNA: TGTGCCAGCAGGACACTAGCGGGGGGTTCTGGGGCCAACGTCCTGACTTTC.

The chain uses TRBV27 and TRBJ2-7; no definite D call. The length of the CDR3 is 14 residues. Per the germline V gene, CDR1 is MNHEY and CDR2 is SMNVEV (reference sequence). The V end was cut by 1 base, the J end by 2 bases, with 9 bases between. The CDR3 sequence is CASSLLATTYEQYF. The CDR3 nucleotides read TGTGCCAGCAGTTTATTAGCTACAACCTACGAGCAGTACTTC.

The rearrangement joins TRBV27 to TRBJ1-2, with a tentative D call TRBD1 (5 bases). The ends were cut back, 4 bases at V and 7 bases at J, with 10 bases in the middle. CDR3 size: 12 residues. Germline V gene data show CDR1 as MNHEY and CDR2 as SMNVEV (reference sequence). Here the CDR3 reads CASSSAGFGYTF. CDR3 DNA sequence: TGTGCCAGCAGTTCTGCAGGGTTTGGCTACACCTTC.

V is TRBV9 and J is TRBJ2-3; possible D gene TRBD2, 6 bases. Germline V gene sequence: CDR1 SGDLS, CDR2 YYNGEE. V gave up 4 bases and J gave up 0 bases, with 15 bases separating them. The CDR3 is 16 amino acids. CDR3 nucleotide sequence: TGTGCCAGCAGCTCCAATAGCGGTGCTAGCACAGATACGCAGTATTTT. It is translated as CASSSNSGASTDTQYF. Full variable domain (remainder filled in from reference TRBV9 and TRBJ2-3): DSGVTQTPKHLITATGQRVTLRCSPRSGDLSVYWYQQSLDQGLQFLIQYYNGEERAKGNILERFSAQQFPDLHSELNLSSLELGDSALYFCASSSNSGASTDTQYFGPGTRLTVL.

This clone was seen only once. The chain combines TRBV9 with TRBJ2-5; 7 bases line up with TRBD2. CDR3 size: 15 residues. CDR1 SGDLS and CDR2 YYNGEE come from the germline V gene. V shed 0 bases and J 2 bases; nucleotides not matched to a gene: 4. The CDR3 DNA sequence: TGTGCCAGCAGCGTAGGGCTAGCGGCGCAAGAGACCCAGTACTTC. This encodes CASSVGLAAQETQYF.

This chain uses TRBV25-1 with TRBJ1-1, with a tentative D call TRBD1 (6 bases). The CDR3 totals 15 residues. V was pared by 3 bases and J by 1 base, with 12 bases between. The V gene's germline CDR1 is MGHDK and CDR2 SYGVNS. The CDR3 DNA reads TGTGCCAGCAGTGACAGGGGAGCTCGGAACACTGAAGCTTTCTTT. It codes for CASSDRGARNTEAFF.

Only a few counts were recorded for this clone. The gene calls are TRBV5-6 and TRBJ1-1; 8 bases match TRBD1. Germline V CDR1 and CDR2: SGHDT, YYEEEE. CDR3 length: 15 amino acids. The V and J ends lost 2 bases and 4 bases, in that order; junction bases with no gene match: 7. DNA for the CDR3: TGTGCCAGCAGCTTCCCCGGGACAGGACTCACTGAAGCTTTCTTT. Translation gives CASSFPGTGLTEAFF.

This clone was recorded a few times. This sequence joins TRBV28 and TRBJ2-7; 9 positions match TRBD1. Germline CDR1 reads MDHEN; CDR2 reads SYDVKM. Trimming took 3 bases from V and 6 from J; bases not matched to a gene: 6. The CDR3 is 14 amino acids. The CDR3 DNA reads TGTGCCAGCAGTTTCCGGGACAGGGAGGGCGAGCAGTACTTC. Amino acid sequence: CASSFRDREGEQYF.

This clone was counted between two and nine times. V usage is TRBV2 and J usage is TRBJ1-1; the D is unclear. Germline lookup yields CDR1 SNHLY and CDR2 FYNNEI. V lost 3 bases and J lost 2, with 7 bases in between. CDR3 length equals 13 residues. In DNA form, the CDR3 reads TGTGCCAGCAGTGAGGACTTAAACACTGAAGCTTTCTTT. This translates into CASSEDLNTEAFF.

The CDR3 sequence is CASSSGGYEQYF. The DNA for the CDR3 is TGTGCCAGCTCCTCCGGCGGATACGAGCAGTACTTC. This chain connects TRBV6-5 to TRBJ2-7; D not resolved. V lost 8 bases to trimming and J lost 4 bases, with 12 bases between them. The CDR3 is made up of 12 amino acids. Germline values: CDR1 MNHEY, CDR2 SVGAGI.

The J gene is TRBJ2-1, the V gene TRBV7-3; 8 bases are a match to TRBD2. Germline CDR1 reads SGHTA; CDR2 reads FQGTGA. This CDR3 is built from 14 residues. The J segment lost 5 bases and the V segment lost 8 bases, leaving 8 bases of the junction unmatched. DNA of the CDR3: TGTGCCAGCGCCACCCCGGGAGGGAACAATGAGCAGTTCTTC. Residues: CASATPGGNNEQFF.

V and J are TRBV30 and TRBJ2-1; 7 nucleotides agree with TRBD2. The CDR3 sequence is 14 residues long. Germline-derived CDR1 and CDR2 are GTSNPN and SVGIG (reference sequence). The V segment lost 4 bases and the J segment 9 bases; nucleotides outside the gene matches: 12. The CDR3, as DNA: TGTGCCTGGAATCGAGGACTAGTCAGTGGTGAGCAGTTCTTC. It codes for CAWNRGLVSGEQFF.

The V call is TRBV4-2, the J call TRBJ2-1, with 8 bases fitting TRBD2. The CDR3 runs to 16 residues. The germline gives CDR1 LGHNA, CDR2 YNFKEQ. V dropped 3 bases and J dropped 2; count of bases not matched to a gene: 6. CDR3 nucleotides: TGTGCCAGCAGCCACTCGGGGGGGCTCGCCTACAATGAGCAGTTCTTC. Translated, it gives CASSHSGGLAYNEQFF.

In regard to this clone: The CDR3 end shows no conserved phenylalanine or tryptophan, and so a read error is likely. The limits of the CDR3 on the DNA are not certain, so only TCRdb's listed CDR3 is given. The chain recombines TRBV19 with TRBJ1-1; the table's D call of TRBD1 was not tested on the DNA. Germline V gene data show CDR1 as LNHDA and CDR2 as SQIVND (reference sequence). The CDR3 is 12 amino acids in total, end residues counted. The CDR3 region is CASSQGGQASFL.

The chain uses TRBV5-1 and TRBJ1-1; D might be TRBD1 (6 bases). The V gene lost 3 bases and the J gene lost 0 bases, with 21 bases spanning the gap. CDR3 length equals 18 residues. Germline V gives CDR1 SGHRS, CDR2 YFSETQ. The chain's CDR3 is CASSSAEWAGGMNTEAFF. The CDR3 DNA reads as TGCGCCAGCAGCTCCGCTGAATGGGCGGGGGGCATGAACACTGAAGCTTTCTTT.

The gene calls are TRBV10-2 and TRBJ2-1, with 9 bases fitting TRBD2. Germline V gene data show CDR1 as WSHSY and CDR2 as SAAADI. Trimming removed 2 bases from V and 7 bases from J; junction bases left unmatched: 15. The CDR3 covers 18 residues. Here the CDR3 DNA reads TGCGCCAGCAGTGAGGTGGGGGCTAGCGGGATCAGTATGAATGAGCAGTTCTTC. The encoded protein is CASSEVGASGISMNEQFF.

This clone was detected only a few times. V gene TRBV28 combines with J gene TRBJ1-4, with D unclear. Looked up from germline, CDR1 is MDHEN and CDR2 is SYDVKM. V shed 3 bases and J shed 2 bases, with 7 bases lying between them. CDR3 length: 14 amino acids. This chain's CDR3 is CASSLAGTNEKLFF. The CDR3 nucleotides are TGTGCCAGCAGTTTGGCGGGGACTAATGAAAAACTGTTTTTT.

This chain links TRBV6-5 with TRBJ2-7; D possibly corresponds to TRBD2 (6 bases). CDR3 size: 13 residues. CDR1 and CDR2 (germline): MNHEY, SVGAGI. V was pared by 2 bases and J by 5 bases, with 10 bases between. The CDR3 protein is CASSYQRVHEQYF. In DNA form, the CDR3 reads TGTGCCAGCAGTTACCAGCGGGTCCACGAGCAGTACTTC.

This clone was counted between two and nine times. This chain uses TRBV4-3 with TRBJ2-7, with a tentative D call TRBD1 (5 bases). In germline, CDR1 is LGHNA, CDR2 YSLEER. This CDR3 has 15 amino acids. Trimming shortened V by 0 bases and J by 7 bases, and 16 bases separated the two germline ends. The CDR3 reads CASSQDSPGRGEQYF. In DNA form, the CDR3 reads TGCGCCAGCAGCCAAGATAGCCCAGGGCGCGGTGAGCAGTACTTC.

The gene calls are TRBV28 and TRBJ1-2; possibly TRBD1 for D (5 bases). The CDR3 is 13 amino acids. Germline CDR1 reads MDHEN; CDR2 reads SYDVKM. V was shortened by 9 bases and J by 2 bases, with 13 bases between the two germline ends. The DNA of the CDR3 is TGTGCCAGTCAAGCCCCAGGGAACTATGGCTACACCTTC. Its protein is CASQAPGNYGYTF.

This clone was counted a single time. V usage is TRBV19 and J usage is TRBJ1-2; TRBD1 agrees at 7 bases. CDR1 is LNHDA and CDR2 is SQIVND in the germline V gene (reference sequence). The CDR3 consists of 15 residues. V lost 2 bases, J lost 4 bases, and 7 bases stayed unmatched. In DNA form, the CDR3 reads TGTGCCAGTAGTATACTACAGGGGCCCTCCTATGGCTACACCTTC. Its translation: CASSILQGPSYGYTF.

This chain uses TRBV6-1 with TRBJ1-5; TRBD1 matches at 8 bases. The germline CDR1 and CDR2 sequences are MNHNS and SASEGT. With 6 bases clipped from V and 2 bases from J, the junction kept 6 bases outside the gene matches. The CDR3 runs 15 residues. The CDR3 reads CASRQGEGGNQPQHF. DNA of the CDR3: TGTGCCAGCAGACAGGGGGAAGGGGGCAATCAGCCCCAGCATTTT.

The rearrangement links TRBV18 to TRBJ1-1; 7 bases match TRBD1. Germline lookup yields CDR1 KGHSH and CDR2 LQKENI. The J segment lost 8 bases and the V segment lost 1 base, leaving 7 bases of the junction unmatched. This CDR3 spans 14 amino acids. The CDR3, as DNA: TGTGCCAGCTCACCACTGGAACAGGGGCGGGAAGCTTTCTTT. Its translation: CASSPLEQGREAFF.

This clone has just a few counts. The chain links TRBV7-2 to TRBJ1-2; 8 nucleotides agree with TRBD1. Unmatched junction bases numbered 6, after V lost 8 bases and J lost 4 bases. The CDR3 runs to 13 residues. The germline V gene has CDR1 SGHTA and CDR2 FQGNSA. CDR3 sequence: CASLGTGGYGYTF. CDR3 bases: TGTGCCAGCCTGGGGACAGGCGGCTATGGCTACACCTTC.

CDR3 in amino acids: CAITFSSGTGVEQYF. CDR3 bases: TGTGCCATCACATTCTCCTCCGGGACAGGGGTCGAGCAGTACTTC. The V call is TRBV10-3, the J call TRBJ2-7; 10 bases are shared with TRBD1. Germline V gene lookup returns CDR1 ENHRY and CDR2 SYGVKD. The CDR3 contains 15 residues. V shed 7 bases and J 6 bases; nucleotides not matched to a gene: 12.

This sequence joins TRBV5-1 and TRBJ1-5; 7 bases match TRBD1. Trimming removed 5 bases from V and 2 bases from J; junction bases left unmatched: 7. The CDR3 spans 15 residues. CDR1 is SGHRS and CDR2 is YFSETQ in the germline V gene. The CDR3 DNA reads as TGCGCCAGCAGACAGGGGTTCGAGGGCAATCAGCCCCAGCATTTT. Protein: CASRQGFEGNQPQHF.